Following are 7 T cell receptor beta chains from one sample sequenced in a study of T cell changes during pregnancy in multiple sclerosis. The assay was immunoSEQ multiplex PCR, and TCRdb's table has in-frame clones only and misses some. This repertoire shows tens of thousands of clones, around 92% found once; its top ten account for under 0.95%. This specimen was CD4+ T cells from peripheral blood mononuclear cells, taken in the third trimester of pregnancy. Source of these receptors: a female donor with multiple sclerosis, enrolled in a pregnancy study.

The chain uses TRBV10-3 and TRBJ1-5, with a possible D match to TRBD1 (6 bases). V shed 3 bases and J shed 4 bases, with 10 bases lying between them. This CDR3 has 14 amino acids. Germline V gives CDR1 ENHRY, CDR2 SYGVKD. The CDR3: CAISDRGQNQPQHF. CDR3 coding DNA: TGTGCCATCAGTGACAGAGGACAGAATCAGCCCCAGCATTTT.

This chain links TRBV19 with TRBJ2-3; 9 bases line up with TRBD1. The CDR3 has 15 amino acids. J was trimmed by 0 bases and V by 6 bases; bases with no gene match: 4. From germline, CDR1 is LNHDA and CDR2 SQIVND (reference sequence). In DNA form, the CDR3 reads TGTGCCAGTAGCAGAGGGACAGGGAGCACAGATACGCAGTATTTT. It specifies CASSRGTGSTDTQYF.

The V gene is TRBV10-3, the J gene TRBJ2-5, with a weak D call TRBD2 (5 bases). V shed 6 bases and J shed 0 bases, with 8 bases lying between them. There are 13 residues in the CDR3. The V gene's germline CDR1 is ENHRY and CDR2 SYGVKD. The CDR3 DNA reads TGTGCCATCAGAGGCGGGTACCAAGAGACCCAGTACTTC. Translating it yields CAIRGGYQETQYF.

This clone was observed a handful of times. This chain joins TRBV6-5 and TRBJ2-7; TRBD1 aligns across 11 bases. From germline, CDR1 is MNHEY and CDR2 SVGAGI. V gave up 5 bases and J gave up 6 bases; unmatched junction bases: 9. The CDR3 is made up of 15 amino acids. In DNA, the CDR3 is TGTGCCAGCAGTCGAAACTCGGACAGGGGGCTCGAGCAGTACTTC. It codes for CASSRNSDRGLEQYF.

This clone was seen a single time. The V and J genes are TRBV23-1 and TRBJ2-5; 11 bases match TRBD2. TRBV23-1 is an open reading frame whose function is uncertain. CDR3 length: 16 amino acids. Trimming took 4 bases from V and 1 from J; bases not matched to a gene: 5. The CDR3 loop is CASSRGLAEFQETQYF. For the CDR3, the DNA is TGCGCCAGCAGTCGGGGACTAGCGGAGTTCCAAGAGACCCAGTACTTC.

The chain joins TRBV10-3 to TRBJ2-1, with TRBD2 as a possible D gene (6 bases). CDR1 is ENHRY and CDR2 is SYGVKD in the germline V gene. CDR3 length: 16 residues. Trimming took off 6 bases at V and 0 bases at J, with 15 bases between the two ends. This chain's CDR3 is CAIRSRDGGSYNEQFF. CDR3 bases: TGTGCCATCAGATCCAGGGACGGGGGCTCCTACAATGAGCAGTTCTTC.

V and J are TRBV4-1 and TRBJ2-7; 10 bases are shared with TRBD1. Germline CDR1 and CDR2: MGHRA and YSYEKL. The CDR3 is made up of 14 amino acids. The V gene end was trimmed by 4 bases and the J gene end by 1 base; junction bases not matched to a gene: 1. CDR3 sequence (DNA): TGCGCCAGCAGCCTGGGACAGGGGTCCTACGAGCAGTACTTC. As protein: CASSLGQGSYEQYF.